Given below is one T cell receptor (beta chain) in context. Its antigen is currently unknown. Using constant-segment primers, 5'RACE produced TCR alpha and TCR beta cDNA libraries carrying sample barcodes and UMIs. TCRdb processed the 5' RACE reads anew with MiXCR; each CDR3 protein has one entry. This sample has roughly 600,000 distinct CDR3 sequences, with 15% to 20% found just once. This sample was taken from a study of T-cell memory formation after mild COVID-19. Background on the study: Clusters were largely donor specific.

General study results and limits: CD4+ contracting clones were mainly CM and EM; CD8+ ones, EMRA. What remained unconfirmed was the SARS-CoV-2 specificity of second-wave clones peaking on day 37.

With V trimmed by 6 bases and J by 1 base, 10 bases remained unmatched. Germline CDR1 SGHAT, CDR2 FQNNGV. The CDR3 sequence is 17 residues long. The chain has TRBV11-2 and TRBJ2-1, with 9 nucleotides matching TRBD2. This sequence was found in an adult woman who had mild COVID-19 (a few samples of this study predate the infection). Cell type and time point are not known. Sequenced input: PBMCs or a T cell subset sorted from them (not recorded which). CDR3 coding DNA: TGTGCCAGCAGTCCCTGGCTAGCGGGGTTATCCTACAATGAGCAGTTCTTC. Amino acid sequence: CASSPWLAGLSYNEQFF. The full variable domain, rest sourced from reference TRBV11-2 and TRBJ2-1, is EAGVAQSPRYKIIEKRQSVAFWCNPISGHATLYWYQQILGQGPKLLIQFQNNGVVDDSQLPKDRFSAERLKGVDSTLKIQPAKLEDSAVYLCASSPWLAGLSYNEQFFGPGTRLTVL.